These 7 T cell receptor beta chains were sequenced from one sample in a study of T cells in Graves' hyperthyroidism and ophthalmopathy. From RNA transcripts, TCR beta CDR3 regions were amplified. Researchers ran a first-round RT-PCR on the TCR CDR3 using the HTBI primer set. TCRdb redid the calling of the multiplex PCR reads with MiXCR, one entry per CDR3 protein. This table has 650,000 to 750,000 distinct CDR3 sequences, 14% appearing once. Sequencing was done on a sample of blood. The receptors originated from a woman younger than 35 with Graves' hyperthyroidism.

This clonotype was recorded a few times. V and J are TRBV7-3 and TRBJ1-1; D is undetermined. This CDR3 has 13 residues. The germline gives CDR1 SGHTA, CDR2 FQGTGA. Deletions cut 5 bases from V and 9 bases from J, with 16 bases between. CDR3 protein: CASSPRGVEKAFF. CDR3 nucleotides: TGTGCCAGCAGCCCTCGAGGAGTGGAGAAAGCTTTCTTT.

The sample holds a few counts of this clonotype. The rearrangement uses TRBV28 and TRBJ2-6; 7 bases match TRBD2. The CDR3 runs 15 residues. V trimming: 6 bases; J trimming: 0 bases; junction bases outside the gene matches: 2. Germline loops: CDR1 MDHEN, CDR2 SYDVKM. In DNA, the CDR3 is TGTGCCAGCAGGGGGGGGAACTCTGGGGCCAACGTCCTGACTTTC. Amino acid sequence: CASRGGNSGANVLTF.

This chain uses TRBV20-1 with TRBJ2-1; D may be TRBD2 (6 bases). Germline lookup yields CDR1 DFQATT and CDR2 SNEGSKA (reference sequence). Between the trimmed V and J ends, which lost 0 bases and 10 bases, there was a span of 7 bases. The CDR3 loop spans 11 amino acids. CDR3 loop: CSARDGGEQFF. CDR3 in DNA: TGCAGTGCTAGAGATGGGGGGGAGCAGTTCTTC.

This clonotype was found a few times. The chain is built from TRBV7-2 and TRBJ2-7, with TRBD2 identical over 11 bases. The V segment lost 4 bases and the J segment 1 base; nucleotides outside the gene matches: 3. The CDR3 spans 15 residues. Germline CDR1 SGHTA, CDR2 FQGNSA. The CDR3 sequence is CASSWIAGGSYEQYF. The CDR3 region has the DNA TGTGCCAGCAGCTGGATAGCGGGAGGGTCCTACGAGCAGTACTTC.

This clonotype has ten or more counts. This chain connects TRBV28 to TRBJ2-7, with D perhaps TRBD1 or TRBD2 (6 bases each). The germline V gene encodes CDR1 MDHEN and CDR2 SYDVKM. This CDR3 comprises 15 residues. V was trimmed by 3 bases and J by 7 bases, leaving 19 bases between them. The CDR3 bases are TGTGCCAGCAGTTTGGAGGGGGGCCCTACCGGGGAGCAGTACTTC. It codes for CASSLEGGPTGEQYF.

This clonotype has ten or more counts. The J gene is TRBJ1-1, the V gene TRBV20-1, with TRBD1 as a possible D gene (5 bases). The CDR3 runs 13 residues. The V end was cut by 0 bases, the J end by 6 bases, with 11 bases between. Germline CDR1 is DFQATT and CDR2 is SNEGSKA (reference sequence). CDR3 region: CSAREGRAPEAFF. The CDR3 coding sequence is TGCAGTGCTAGAGAGGGCAGGGCCCCTGAAGCTTTCTTT.

This clonotype was seen many times. The chain is built from TRBV3-1 and TRBJ2-5; D might be TRBD1 (5 bases). Germline V lookup: CDR1 LGHDT, CDR2 YNNKEL (reference sequence). The CDR3 consists of 15 residues. V was cut by 4 bases and J by 1 base, with 13 bases left in between. The CDR3 DNA sequence: TGTGCCAGCAGCCCAGTAGGGGCCATCCAAGAGACCCAGTACTTC. It yields the protein CASSPVGAIQETQYF.